This T cell receptor (beta chain) is drawn from a study of blood T cell repertoires in COVID-19. Sequenced by immunoSEQ multiplex PCR; TCRdb stores in-frame clones only, minus some. The table lists about 140,000 clones, over 80% of them singletons. Germline-derived CDR1 and CDR2 are LGHDT and YNNKEL (reference sequence). This CDR3 is 17 amino acids long. Losses at the gene ends were 1 base for V and 2 bases for J; bases not matched to a gene: 10. This clone appeared a single time. The chain is built from TRBV3-1 (or the pseudogene TRBV3-2) and TRBJ1-1, with TRBD1 identical over 7 bases. The sequenced sample was peripheral blood. The sequence came from a woman aged 80 or over with acute or convalescent COVID-19. CDR3 in DNA: TGTGCCAGCAGCCAAGTTGGCCGGACAGGAGACAACACTGAAGCTTTCTTT. This gives the protein CASSQVGRTGDNTEAFF.